The present T cell receptor beta chain was sequenced within a study of blood T cell repertoires in COVID-19. As for the study in general: Samples came from the United States, Italy and Spain, spanning acute and convalescent COVID-19. From T cells, B-cell-depleted T cells, or PBMCs came the material, which was cDNA or gDNA.

Per the study methods: How many nucleated cells were present was estimated from reference gene primer amplification. Using immunoSEQ multiplex PCR, the repertoire was profiled, and TCRdb retains in-frame clones only, with some absent. The V and J calls and clone size are taken from that table; D and trimming were inferred from the DNA. The sample holds about 140,000 clones, 65% to 85% seen once. The sequencing input was peripheral blood. This clonotype was obtained from a middle-aged man with active or convalescent COVID-19.

DNA for the CDR3: TGTGCCAGCACCAGACTAGCGGGAGTTTCAGGTGAGCAGTTCTTC. Residues: CASTRLAGVSGEQFF. V usage is TRBV28 and J usage is TRBJ2-1, with 12 bases matching TRBD2. The CDR3 is 15 residues long. Germline V gene lookup returns CDR1 MDHEN and CDR2 SYDVKM. V trimming: 7 bases; J trimming: 9 bases; junction bases outside the gene matches: 10. The entire variable domain, with the rest obtained from reference TRBV28 and TRBJ2-1, is as follows: DVKVTQSSRYLVKRTGEKVFLECVQDMDHENMFWYRQDPGLGLRLIYFSYDVKMKEKGDIPEGYSVSREKKERFSLILESASTNQTSMYLCASTRLAGVSGEQFFGPGTRLTVL.